The present entry profiles one T cell receptor (beta chain) with its context. These data originate in a study of blood T cell repertoires in COVID-19. At the level of the study: Acute-phase and convalescent COVID-19 samples originated in the United States, Italy and Spain. PBMCs, B-cell-depleted T cells, or T cells were the source of the cDNA or gDNA that made up the material.

CDR3 length equals 17 residues. The V segment lost 2 bases and the J segment 3 bases; nucleotides outside the gene matches: 7. Germline V CDR1 and CDR2: SGHRS, YFSETQ. As handled by the study authors: It was from reference gene primer amplification that nucleated cell counts were estimated. Profiled with immunoSEQ multiplex PCR; TCRdb holds only in-frame clones, not every one. V, J and clone size derive from that table, while D and trimming were established from the DNA sequence. This table holds 95,000 to 150,000 clones, just over 85% found once. The chain is built from TRBV5-1 and TRBJ2-3, with 12 bases matching TRBD2. The sequence was collected from a woman aged 45-59 years with active or convalescent COVID-19. Sequencing was done on a sample of peripheral blood. CDR3 sequence (DNA): TGCGCCAGCAGCTTTCGGCTAGCGGGAGGGCCGACAGATACGCAGTATTTT. Translation: CASSFRLAGGPTDTQYF.